Listed below are T cell receptor beta chains from one sample, sequenced in a study of blood T cell repertoires in COVID-19. Here immunoSEQ multiplex PCR was the method, and the copy in TCRdb shows in-frame clones only, minus some. The sample has fewer than 100,000 clones, 70% to 80% seen once. The source material was peripheral blood. The receptors were gathered from a man between 65 and 79 years old with acute or convalescent COVID-19. CDR3s include the opening cysteine and the closing phenylalanine or tryptophan. The order of the fields is clone size, V gene, J gene, D gene, CDR3 DNA, CDR3 protein. The D gene is left open where the match is weak. The listing skips clone size in some rows; elsewhere it reads once, few, many or a size class.

>few|TRBV9|TRBJ2-6|NA
TGTGCCAGCAGCCCAGGGGCCGGGGCCAACGTCCTGACTTTC
CASSPGAGANVLTF
>NA|TRBV9|TRBJ2-2|NA
TGTGCCAGCAGCGGGACGGTCGGGGGCGGGGAGCTGTTTTTT
CASSGTVGGGELFF
>NA|TRBV5-4|TRBJ1-2|TRBD1
TGTGCCAGCCGTCGCGACAGGGGCACTGATGGCTACACCTTC
CASRRDRGTDGYTF
>NA|TRBV19|TRBJ1-3|NA
TGTGCCAGTACCCAATCCCCAAACTCTGGAAACACCATATATTTT
CASTQSPNSGNTIYF
>NA|TRBV7-9|TRBJ2-7|NA
TGTGCCAGCAGCTTAGGGCGGGGTCCAAGCTCCTACGAGCAGTACTTC
CASSLGRGPSSYEQYF
>NA|TRBV2|TRBJ1-2|TRBD1
TGTGCCAGCAGTCCCGACAGGGTATCCCTCTATGGCTACACCTTC
CASSPDRVSLYGYTF
>once|TRBV4-3|TRBJ2-3|TRBD2
TGCGCCAGCAGCCAAGGAAGAGCGGGAGGGAGATATACGCAGTATTTT
CASSQGRAGGRYTQYF
>NA|TRBV3-1/TRBV3-2|TRBJ2-7|TRBD1
TGTGCCAGCAGCCCCTTTTCCGGGACAGACTATACCTACGAGCAGTACTTC
CASSPFSGTDYTYEQYF
>NA|TRBV5-6|TRBJ2-3|TRBD2
TGTGCCAGTAGTTTCCAGGGGACTAGCGGTATTTCCACGCAGTATTTT
CASSFQGTSGISTQYF
>once|TRBV28|TRBJ1-2|NA
TGTGCCAGCAGTTTATGGGGGCAGGGTGGCTACACCTTC
CASSLWGQGGYTF
>NA|TRBV30|TRBJ2-7|TRBD2
TGTGCCTGGAGCCCTACCGGGACTAGCGGGACCTACGAGCAGTACTTC
CAWSPTGTSGTYEQYF
>once|TRBV2|TRBJ2-1|TRBD1
TGTGCCAACCAGGACAGGGGCTACAATGAGCAGTTCTTC
CANQDRGYNEQFF
>NA|TRBV5-6|TRBJ2-3|NA
TGTGCCAGCAGCCGTCCGGAGGCAGATACGCAGTATTTT
CASSRPEADTQYF
>NA|TRBV5-1|TRBJ1-5|TRBD1
TGCGCCAGCAGCTTGGGACAGGGGGACCAGCCCCAGCATTTT
CASSLGQGDQPQHF
>NA|TRBV29-1|TRBJ2-5|NA
TGCAGCGTTGAGGATGGGGGAGGAAAGAGAGAGACCCAGTACTTC
CSVEDGGGKRETQYF